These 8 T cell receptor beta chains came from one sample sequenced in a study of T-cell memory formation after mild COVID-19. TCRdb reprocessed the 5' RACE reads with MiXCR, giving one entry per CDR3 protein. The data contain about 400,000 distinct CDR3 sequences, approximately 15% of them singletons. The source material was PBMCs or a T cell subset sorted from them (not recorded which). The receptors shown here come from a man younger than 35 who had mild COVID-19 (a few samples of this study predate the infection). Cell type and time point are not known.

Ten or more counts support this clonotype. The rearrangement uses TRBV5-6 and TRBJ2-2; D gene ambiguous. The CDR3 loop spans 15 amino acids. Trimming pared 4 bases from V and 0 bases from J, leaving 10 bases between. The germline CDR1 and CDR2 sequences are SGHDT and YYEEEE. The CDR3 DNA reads TGTGCCAGCAGCCCCTTGGGTGCGAACACCGGGGAGCTGTTTTTT. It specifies CASSPLGANTGELFF.

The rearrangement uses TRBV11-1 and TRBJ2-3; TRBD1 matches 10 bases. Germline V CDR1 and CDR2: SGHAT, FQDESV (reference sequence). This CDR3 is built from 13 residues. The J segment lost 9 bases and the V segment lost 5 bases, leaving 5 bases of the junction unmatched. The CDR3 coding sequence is TGTGCCAGCAGCCACGGACAGGGGGAAACGCAGTATTTT. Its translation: CASSHGQGETQYF.

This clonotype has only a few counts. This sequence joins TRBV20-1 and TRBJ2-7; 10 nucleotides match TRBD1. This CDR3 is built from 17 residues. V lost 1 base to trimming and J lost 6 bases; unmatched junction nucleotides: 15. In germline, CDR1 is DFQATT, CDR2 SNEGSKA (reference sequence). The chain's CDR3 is CSARGLPTSTGGAEQYF. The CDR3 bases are TGCAGTGCTAGAGGCCTACCTACTTCGACAGGGGGCGCCGAGCAGTACTTC.

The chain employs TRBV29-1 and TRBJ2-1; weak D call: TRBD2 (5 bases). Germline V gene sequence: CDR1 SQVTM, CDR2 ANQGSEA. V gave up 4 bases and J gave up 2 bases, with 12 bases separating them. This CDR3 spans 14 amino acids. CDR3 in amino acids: CSVASGRPYNEQFF. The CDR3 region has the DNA TGCAGCGTTGCGAGCGGTCGTCCCTACAATGAGCAGTTCTTC.

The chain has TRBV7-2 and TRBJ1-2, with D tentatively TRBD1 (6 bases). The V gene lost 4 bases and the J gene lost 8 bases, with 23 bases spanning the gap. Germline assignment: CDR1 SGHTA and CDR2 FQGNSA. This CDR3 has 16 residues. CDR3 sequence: CASSSDSEGGRRGYTF. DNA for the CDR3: TGTGCCAGCAGCTCGGATAGTGAGGGGGGACGTAGAGGCTACACCTTC.

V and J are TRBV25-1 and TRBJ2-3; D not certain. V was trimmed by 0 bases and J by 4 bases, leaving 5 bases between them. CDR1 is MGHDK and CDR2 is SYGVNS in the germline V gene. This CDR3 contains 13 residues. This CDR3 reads CASSEYIADTQYF. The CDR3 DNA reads TGTGCCAGCAGTGAATATATAGCAGATACGCAGTATTTT.

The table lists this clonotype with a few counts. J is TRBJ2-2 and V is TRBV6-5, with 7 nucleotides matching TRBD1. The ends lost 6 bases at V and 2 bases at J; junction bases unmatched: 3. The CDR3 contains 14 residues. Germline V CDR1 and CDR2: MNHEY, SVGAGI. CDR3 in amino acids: CASSGDSNTGELFF. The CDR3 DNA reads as TGTGCCAGCAGCGGGGACAGTAACACCGGGGAGCTGTTTTTT.

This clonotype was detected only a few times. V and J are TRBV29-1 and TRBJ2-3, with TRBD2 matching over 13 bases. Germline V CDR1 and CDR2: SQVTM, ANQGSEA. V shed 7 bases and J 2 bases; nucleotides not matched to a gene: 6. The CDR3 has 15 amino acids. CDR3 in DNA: TGCAGCGGAACCGGACTAGCGGGGGTCACAGATACGCAGTATTTT. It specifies CSGTGLAGVTDTQYF.